These 10 T cell receptor beta chains share one sample of origin, sequenced in a study of OX40 agonist ivuxolimab in advanced cancers. The protocol was immunoSEQ multiplex PCR, while the TCRdb copy is restricted to in-frame clones and leaves out a portion. In the table there are 30,000 to 35,000 clones, approximately 82% of which are singletons. The sample here was CD4+ or CD8+ T cells sorted from blood, taken in a trial of the OX40 agonist ivuxolimab. These receptors were collected from an adult with an advanced solid tumor such as melanoma, head and neck, liver or kidney cancer.

The chain is built from TRBV5-1 and TRBJ2-1, with TRBD2 identical over 14 bases. CDR3 size: 17 residues. Per germline, CDR1 SGHRS and CDR2 YFSETQ. After removal of 0 bases from V and 6 bases from J, the junction contained 5 bases not matched to a gene. The CDR3 DNA is TGCGCCAGCAGCTTGGGGACCGGGACTAGCGGGAGCAATGAGCAGTTCTTC. This gives the protein CASSLGTGTSGSNEQFF.

The chain couples TRBV19 to TRBJ1-5; the match to TRBD1 covers 10 bases. The germline V gene encodes CDR1 LNHDA and CDR2 SQIVND (reference sequence). This CDR3 is 17 amino acids long. Unmatched junction bases numbered 9, after V lost 5 bases and J lost 2 bases. The CDR3 spells CASSLRDRGGGNQPQHF. CDR3 in DNA: TGTGCCAGTAGTCTCCGGGACAGGGGAGGGGGCAATCAGCCCCAGCATTTT.

This chain joins TRBV4-3 and TRBJ1-6; tentative D call: TRBD1 (6 bases). The CDR3 is 19 amino acids. Trimming took 1 base from V and 4 from J, leaving 20 bases between them. Germline loops: CDR1 LGHNA, CDR2 YSLEER. The CDR3 DNA reads as TGCGCCAGCAGCCAAGGACCGAAGTTGAGGGGGGCTTATAATTCACCCCTCCACTTT. It encodes CASSQGPKLRGAYNSPLHF.

The chain has TRBV7-9 and TRBJ2-2; D is unclear. The CDR3 length is 14 residues. The germline CDR1 and CDR2 sequences are SEHNR and FQNEAQ (reference sequence). V lost 2 bases to trimming and J lost 6 bases, with 10 bases between them. CDR3 DNA sequence: TGTGCCAGCAGCTTAAGTGGTGGGCCCGGGGAGCTGTTTTTT. Protein: CASSLSGGPGELFF.

This clone was picked up one time. The chain has TRBV29-1 and TRBJ2-2; TRBD2 matches at 8 bases. The J segment lost 3 bases and the V segment lost 4 bases, leaving 4 bases of the junction unmatched. Germline CDR1 and CDR2: SQVTM and ANQGSEA. The CDR3 extends over 14 amino acids. Written as DNA, the CDR3 is TGCAGCGTTGCTCAAGCGGGAGACACCGGGGAGCTGTTTTTT. This gives the protein CSVAQAGDTGELFF.

There are a few counts of this clone. This chain uses TRBV14 with TRBJ1-1; maybe TRBD1 (5 bases). Trimming left V 4 bases short and J 1 base short, with 13 bases between. Germline CDR1 SGHDN, CDR2 FVKESK. This CDR3 comprises 15 residues. CDR3 DNA sequence: TGTGCCAGCAGCCGTAGGGGCGGAAGGAACACTGAAGCTTTCTTT. This codes for CASSRRGGRNTEAFF.

J is TRBJ2-1 and V is TRBV5-1; 7 bases fit TRBD1. Germline V gene sequence: CDR1 SGHRS, CDR2 YFSETQ. The CDR3 has 13 residues. V shed 5 bases and J 5 bases; nucleotides not matched to a gene: 4. CDR3 DNA: TGCGCCAGCAGTCAGGGGGATGACAATGAGCAGTTCTTC. Protein sequence: CASSQGDDNEQFF.

The CDR3 DNA reads TGTGCCAGCAGCAACTACAGGGCGAGCGATACGCAGTATTTT. It encodes CASSNYRASDTQYF. This chain connects TRBV11-1 to TRBJ2-3; D is perhaps TRBD1 (6 bases). The CDR3 consists of 14 residues. Trimming took 5 bases from V and 6 from J, leaving 15 bases between them. Germline CDR1 reads SGHAT; CDR2 reads FQDESV (reference sequence).

This clone was counted a few times. The J gene is TRBJ1-1, the V gene TRBV5-1; a weak D match, TRBD1 (5 bases). V was cut by 2 bases and J by 1 base, with 15 bases left in between. CDR3 length equals 16 residues. The germline gives CDR1 SGHRS, CDR2 YFSETQ. CDR3 region: CASSFILGRENTEAFF. The CDR3 DNA follows: TGCGCCAGCAGCTTTATATTGGGACGGGAGAACACTGAAGCTTTCTTT.

A few counts support this clone. The chain couples TRBV19 to TRBJ2-7; no definite D call. Germline CDR1 and CDR2: LNHDA and SQIVND (reference sequence). V lost 4 bases to trimming and J lost 0 bases, with 10 bases between them. CDR3 length: 14 amino acids. The CDR3 reads CASSTALTSYEQYF. In DNA form, the CDR3 reads TGTGCCAGTAGTACTGCCCTAACCTCCTACGAGCAGTACTTC.